The subject of this entry is one T cell receptor (beta chain). Its antigen is not known. Germline assignment: CDR1 SNHLY and CDR2 FYNNEI. This CDR3 has 12 residues. Trimming shortened V by 10 bases and J by 5 bases, and 14 bases separated the two germline ends. RNA was isolated and reverse transcribed to cDNA, the sequencing template. Method: immunoSEQ multiplex PCR; TCRdb's copy keeps in-frame clones and lacks some. The data hold 250,000 or so clones, with 67% observed a single time. The data were taken from a study of CD8+ T cells in alopecia areata. Peripheral blood and lesional scalp punch biopsies came from alopecia areata patients. Overall study results and limits: Researchers reported that TCR sharing among patients proved less clear than in mice, possibly HLA-linked. Normal skin's resident alphabeta T cells are also sequenced in scalp samples. Researchers report lesional scalp, most notably alopecia totalis/universalis, outstripped normal scalp in clonality.

The chain couples TRBV2 to TRBJ2-5, with D perhaps TRBD2 (6 bases). The clonotype comes from a human donor with alopecia areata. Sequences were derived from CD4+ T cells sorted from blood, sampled at week 0. In DNA form, the CDR3 reads TGTGCCATCGAGGGAGGAGTGGAGACCCAGTACTTC. Translating gives CAIEGGVETQYF.